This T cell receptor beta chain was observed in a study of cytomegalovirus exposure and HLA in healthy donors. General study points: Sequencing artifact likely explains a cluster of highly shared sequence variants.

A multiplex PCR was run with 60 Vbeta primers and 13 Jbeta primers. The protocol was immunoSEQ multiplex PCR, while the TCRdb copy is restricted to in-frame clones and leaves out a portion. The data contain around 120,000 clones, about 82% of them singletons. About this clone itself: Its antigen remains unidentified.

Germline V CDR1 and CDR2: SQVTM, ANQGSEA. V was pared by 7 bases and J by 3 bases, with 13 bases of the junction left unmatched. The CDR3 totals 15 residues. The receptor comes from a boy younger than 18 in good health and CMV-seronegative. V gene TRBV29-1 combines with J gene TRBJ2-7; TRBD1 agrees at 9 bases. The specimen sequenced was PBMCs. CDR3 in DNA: TGCAGCGCGGCTCCCGGGACAGGGAATAGCTACGAGCAGTACTTC. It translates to CSAAPGTGNSYEQYF.